The 3 T cell receptor beta chains presented below share a single source sample, sequenced in a study of T cell responses to AZD1222 COVID-19 vaccine. Profiled with immunoSEQ multiplex PCR; TCRdb holds only in-frame clones, not every one. The sample carries 100,000 or so clones, around nine tenths recorded once. Sequencing used peripheral blood, obtained 28 days after the second AZD1222 dose. These receptor sequences come from an adult who received the AZD1222 COVID-19 vaccine.

The chain has TRBV5-1 and TRBJ2-1; D might be TRBD1 or TRBD2, each matching 5 bases. In germline, CDR1 is SGHRS, CDR2 YFSETQ. Trimming pared 3 bases from V and 5 bases from J, leaving 15 bases between. The CDR3 is 15 amino acids. CDR3 coding DNA: TGCGCCAGCAGCTCCGCTGGGGGTACCAACAATGAGCAGTTCTTC. Translated, it gives CASSSAGGTNNEQFF.

The chain has TRBV7-8 and TRBJ1-2; TRBD1 matches at 8 bases. This CDR3 has 15 residues. Germline values: CDR1 SGHVS, CDR2 FQNEAQ. V lost 5 bases to trimming and J lost 7 bases; unmatched junction nucleotides: 12. CDR3 sequence reads: CASSHQQGARGGYTF. The CDR3 DNA follows: TGTGCCAGCAGCCACCAGCAGGGGGCGAGGGGTGGCTACACCTTC.

This chain connects TRBV14 to TRBJ1-1, with a possible D match to TRBD1 (5 bases). Germline CDR1 is SGHDN and CDR2 is FVKESK. With 5 bases removed from V and 3 bases from J, the gap between germline ends came to 10 bases. CDR3 length equals 13 residues. CDR3: CASSRQGYTEAFF. Written as DNA, the CDR3 is TGTGCCAGCAGCAGGCAGGGATACACTGAAGCTTTCTTT.